These T cell receptor beta chains were read from a single sample in a study of CD8 T cells in ankylosing spondylitis. In TCRdb, the 5' RACE reads were re-called with MiXCR into one record per CDR3 protein. The top ten clones hold less than 15% of a sample with more than 300,000 distinct CDR3 sequences, around 7.6% of them seen once. The sample was blood, either unsorted or a sorted T cell fraction (not recorded which). Receptors were obtained from a male donor with ankylosing spondylitis. CDR3s include the opening cysteine and the closing phenylalanine or tryptophan. The D gene is left open where the match is weak. Clone size is shown for a subset of rows, as once, few, many or a class of expanded clone.

CSVEDLRERTGELFF | TGCAGCGTTGAAGATCTCAGGGAGAGAACCGGGGAGCTGTTTTTT | - | TRBJ2-2 | 15 | TRBV29-1 | -
CRGRDTQYF | TGCAGAGGACGGGATACGCAGTATTTT | - | TRBJ2-3 | 9 | TRBV20-1 | -
CASSTQTLAGGTKNIQYF | TGCGCCAGCAGCACCCAGACTCTAGCGGGAGGAACCAAAAACATTCAGTACTTC | many | TRBJ2-4 | 18 | TRBV4-1 | TRBD2
CAIRSGTSGYNEQFF | TGTGCCATCAGGTCCGGGACTAGCGGCTACAATGAGCAGTTCTTC | few | TRBJ2-1 | 15 | TRBV10-3 | TRBD2
CATSGVGWVHEQFF | TGTGCCACCAGTGGGGTTGGTTGGGTACATGAGCAGTTCTTC | few | TRBJ2-1 | 14 | TRBV24-1 | -
CSARQGNQPQHF | TGCAGCGCTAGACAGGGCAATCAGCCCCAGCATTTT | many | TRBJ1-5 | 12 | TRBV29-1 | -
CSVNLGGGEQFF | TGCAGCGTAAATTTGGGGGGCGGTGAGCAGTTCTTC | many | TRBJ2-1 | 12 | TRBV29-1 | -
CASSLSGRGDTGELFF | TGTGCCAGCAGCTTGAGCGGGAGAGGGGACACCGGGGAGCTGTTTTTT | - | TRBJ2-2 | 16 | TRBV7-8 | TRBD2
CATSREPTGRLQEKLFF | TGTGCCACCAGCAGAGAGCCTACGGGGCGTTTACAGGAAAAACTGTTTTTT | few | TRBJ1-4 | 17 | TRBV15 | -
CAVGTGFYEQYF | TGTGCCGTGGGGACAGGGTTCTACGAGCAGTACTTC | - | TRBJ2-7 | 12 | TRBV28 | TRBD1
CSVELSSSYEQYF | TGCAGCGTTGAATTGTCTTCCTCCTACGAGCAGTACTTC | - | TRBJ2-7 | 13 | TRBV29-1 | -
CSVLAGSADTQYF | TGCAGCGTCCTAGCGGGCTCTGCCGATACGCAGTATTTT | few | TRBJ2-3 | 13 | TRBV29-1 | TRBD2
CAISEASRTGNTEAFF | TGTGCCATCAGTGAGGCTTCACGGACGGGGAACACTGAAGCTTTCTTT | - | TRBJ1-1 | 16 | TRBV10-3 | -
CASSKTGDQPQHF | TGCGCCAGCAGTAAGACAGGAGATCAGCCCCAGCATTTT | few | TRBJ1-5 | 13 | TRBV5-1 | -
CASNPRLAGEVETQYF | TGTGCCAGCAACCCTCGACTAGCGGGAGAAGTAGAGACCCAGTACTTC | few | TRBJ2-5 | 16 | TRBV28 | TRBD2
CASSYSTEAFF | TGTGCCAGCAGTTACTCGACTGAAGCTTTCTTT | - | TRBJ1-1 | 11 | TRBV6-6 | -
CSVTKSLFEAFF | TGCAGCGTCACAAAGTCCCTCTTTGAAGCTTTCTTT | few | TRBJ1-1 | 12 | TRBV29-1 | -
CASSQTGNRRDQPQHF | TGCGCCAGCAGCCAGACGGGGAACCGGCGAGATCAGCCCCAGCATTTT | many | TRBJ1-5 | 16 | TRBV4-1 | -
CSVERGGWDTHRYTF | TGCAGCGTTGAAAGGGGGGGGTGGGACACCCACCGCTACACCTTC | few | TRBJ1-2 | 15 | TRBV29-1 | -
CASTWGARVAKLFF | TGTGCCAGCACGTGGGGGGCACGAGTCGCGAAACTGTTTTTT | - | TRBJ1-4 | 14 | TRBV7-9 | -
CASSLAGQRQETQYF | TGTGCCAGCAGCTTAGCGGGACAAAGGCAAGAGACCCAGTACTTC | - | TRBJ2-5 | 15 | TRBV11-2 | -
CASSQLTGQAGEQYF | TGTGCCAGCAGCCAGTTGACAGGGCAGGCGGGAGAGCAGTACTTC | many | TRBJ2-7 | 15 | TRBV3-1 | -
CASSLVQGRATQYF | TGCGCCAGCAGCTTGGTCCAGGGTAGGGCTACGCAGTATTTT | once | TRBJ2-3 | 14 | TRBV5-1 | -
CASSLRDWAGEQYF | TGTGCCAGCAGCCTTCGGGACTGGGCTGGGGAGCAGTACTTC | - | TRBJ2-7 | 14 | TRBV7-9 | -
CSVETSGGAGELFF | TGCAGCGTTGAAACTAGCGGTGGGGCCGGGGAGCTGTTTTTT | - | TRBJ2-2 | 14 | TRBV29-1 | TRBD2
CASSDRGSNEQFF | TGTGCCAGCAGCGACAGGGGGTCGAATGAGCAGTTCTTC | - | TRBJ2-1 | 13 | TRBV11-3 | TRBD1
CASSRDNQPQHF | TGTGCCAGCAGCCGGGACAATCAGCCCCAGCATTTT | many | TRBJ1-5 | 12 | TRBV4-2 | -
CSAPSGSGNTDTQYF | TGCAGCGCCCCCTCGGGTAGCGGTAACACAGATACGCAGTATTTT | - | TRBJ2-3 | 15 | TRBV29-1 | -